These 31 T cell receptor beta chains were all obtained from the same sample, sequenced in a study of blood T cell repertoires in COVID-19. Sequencing was performed with immunoSEQ multiplex PCR; in TCRdb, only in-frame clones are kept and a portion is missing. Of about 70,000 clones detected, 80% to 90% appear once; the ten largest clones hold roughly 20%. The specimen was peripheral blood. These receptor sequences come from a woman aged 70 to 79 with acute or convalescent COVID-19.

The rearrangement joins TRBV18 to TRBJ1-5; 9 positions agree with TRBD1. With 2 bases clipped from V and 7 bases from J, the junction kept 6 bases outside the gene matches. CDR1 and CDR2 from the germline V gene are KGHSH and LQKENI. This CDR3 region has 15 residues. The CDR3 coding sequence is TGTGCCAGCTCACCAGGGACAGGGATGAGCCAGCCCCAGCATTTT. It is translated as CASSPGTGMSQPQHF.

The genes are TRBV3-1 (or the pseudogene TRBV3-2) and TRBJ2-1, with 11 bases fitting TRBD2. CDR3 size: 14 residues. The germline V gene has CDR1 LGHDT and CDR2 YNNKEL (reference sequence). V was clipped by 2 bases and J by 8 bases; unmatched bases: 2. The CDR3 protein is CASSQMTSGDEQFF. Written as DNA, the CDR3 is TGTGCCAGCAGCCAAATGACTAGCGGGGATGAGCAGTTCTTC.

J is TRBJ1-6 and V is TRBV4-2, with a weak D call TRBD1 (5 bases). V was clipped by 0 bases and J by 9 bases, with 12 bases between them. The CDR3 spans 15 residues. Germline V gives CDR1 LGHNA, CDR2 YNFKEQ. DNA for the CDR3: TGTGCCAGCAGCCAAGAAGGCAGGGAAGGTTCACCCCTCCACTTT. Its protein is CASSQEGREGSPLHF.

The chain recombines TRBV19 with TRBJ1-2, with TRBD1 identical over 9 bases. The CDR3 spans 14 residues. V dropped 7 bases and J dropped 7; count of bases not matched to a gene: 10. In germline, CDR1 is LNHDA, CDR2 SQIVND (reference sequence). CDR3 residues: CASTPGDRVGGYTF. The CDR3 bases are TGTGCCAGTACCCCCGGGGACAGGGTCGGTGGCTACACCTTC.

The count of this clone is one. The V and J genes are TRBV14 and TRBJ1-1; D not certain. V was shortened by 1 base and J by 1 base, with 10 bases between the two germline ends. This CDR3 is built from 15 residues. The germline gives CDR1 SGHDN, CDR2 FVKESK. CDR3: CASSQALAANTEAFF. DNA for the CDR3: TGTGCCAGCAGCCAAGCTCTGGCGGCGAACACTGAAGCTTTCTTT. Full variable domain (remainder filled in from reference TRBV14 and TRBJ1-1): EAGVTQFPSHSVIEKGQTVTLRCDPISGHDNLYWYRRVMGKEIKFLLHFVKESKQDESGMPNNRFLAERTGGTYSTLKVQPAELEDSGVYFCASSQALAANTEAFFGQGTRLTVV.

In DNA form, the CDR3 reads TGTGCCACGAACCGGGACAGGGATAGCAATCAGCCCCAGCATTTT. Its translation is CATNRDRDSNQPQHF. This rearrangement joins TRBV10-3 to TRBJ1-5; 9 bases agree with TRBD1. The CDR3 is 15 amino acids. Per the germline V gene, CDR1 is ENHRY and CDR2 is SYGVKD. With V trimmed by 10 bases and J by 0 bases, 7 bases remained unmatched.

The chain has TRBV5-1 and TRBJ1-6; 7 nucleotides match TRBD1. V lost 3 bases, J lost 9 bases, and 9 bases stayed unmatched. Germline V gene sequence: CDR1 SGHRS, CDR2 YFSETQ. This CDR3 has 15 residues. CDR3 in DNA: TGCGCCAGCAGCTGGACAGGACGGCGAGGTTCACCCCTCCACTTT. As protein: CASSWTGRRGSPLHF.

V usage is TRBV4-1 and J usage is TRBJ1-2; 7 bases align to TRBD1. V trimming: 5 bases; J trimming: 2 bases; junction bases outside the gene matches: 8. This CDR3 region has 15 residues. Looked up from germline, CDR1 is MGHRA and CDR2 is YSYEKL. The CDR3 coding sequence is TGCGCCAGCAGCACAAGGGCAGGGGGAAACTATGGCTACACCTTC. Translation gives CASSTRAGGNYGYTF.

This chain links TRBV4-2 with TRBJ1-5, with 9 bases identical to TRBD1. The germline V gene has CDR1 LGHNA and CDR2 YNFKEQ. CDR3 size: 15 residues. V gave up 4 bases and J gave up 9 bases; unmatched junction bases: 10. This CDR3 is CASSLGQGGVGPQHF. DNA for the CDR3: TGTGCCAGCAGCCTGGGACAGGGAGGCGTGGGGCCCCAGCATTTT.

The chain's CDR3 is CAWSVQRQGNEKLFF. DNA of the CDR3: TGTGCCTGGAGTGTACAAAGGCAGGGTAATGAAAAACTGTTTTTT. V and J are TRBV30 and TRBJ1-4; TRBD1 might be the D (5 bases). Between the trimmed V and J ends, which lost 0 bases and 4 bases, there was a span of 12 bases. The CDR3 sequence is 15 residues long. Germline-derived CDR1 and CDR2 are GTSNPN and SVGIG (reference sequence).

This clone turned up a few times. V gene TRBV28 combines with J gene TRBJ1-4; 8 bases match TRBD1. V dropped 3 bases and J dropped 8; count of bases not matched to a gene: 8. Germline V CDR1 and CDR2: MDHEN, SYDVKM. The CDR3 runs to 15 residues. CDR3 nucleotide sequence: TGTGCCAGCAGTTTCCAACAGGGGGTTTACGAAAAACTGTTTTTT. Translating gives CASSFQQGVYEKLFF.

CDR3 nucleotides: TGTGCCAGCAGCTTACGGGACAGGGGTAGTGGCTACACCTTC. Translation gives CASSLRDRGSGYTF. The chain employs TRBV7-6 and TRBJ1-2; 10 nucleotides line up with TRBD1. This CDR3 has 14 residues. Germline lookup yields CDR1 SGHVS and CDR2 FNYEAQ. The V gene end was trimmed by 2 bases and the J gene end by 7 bases; junction bases not matched to a gene: 4.

The rearrangement joins TRBV28 to TRBJ2-3; TRBD2 is a possible D gene (6 bases). The CDR3 sequence is 12 residues long. V gave up 8 bases and J gave up 4 bases, with 10 bases separating them. Germline V lookup: CDR1 MDHEN, CDR2 SYDVKM. Written as DNA, the CDR3 is TGTGCCAGCCTATCGGGGGCAGATACGCAGTATTTT. Amino acids: CASLSGADTQYF.

This CDR3 is CSVVDRGNSDYGYTF. CDR3 nucleotides: TGCAGCGTTGTTGACAGGGGGAATTCGGACTATGGCTACACCTTC. The rearrangement links TRBV29-1 to TRBJ1-2; 9 nucleotides match TRBD1. The CDR3 has 15 amino acids. Per the germline V gene, CDR1 is SQVTM and CDR2 is ANQGSEA. J was trimmed by 3 bases and V by 4 bases; bases with no gene match: 9.

The table lists this clone with many counts. The J gene is TRBJ1-5, the V gene TRBV2; 8 bases agree with TRBD1. The germline CDR1 and CDR2 sequences are SNHLY and FYNNEI. The CDR3 spans 15 residues. The trim removed 9 bases at V and 2 bases at J, leaving 9 bases unmatched. CDR3 sequence (DNA): TGTGCCAGTGGCCTTGACAGGGGACGCAATCAGCCCCAGCATTTT. Protein product: CASGLDRGRNQPQHF.

The chain employs TRBV2 and TRBJ2-3; 8 nucleotides agree with TRBD2. CDR1 is SNHLY and CDR2 is FYNNEI in the germline V gene. Trimming removed 8 bases from V and 4 bases from J; junction bases left unmatched: 8. The CDR3 contains 14 residues. DNA for the CDR3: TGTGCCAGCTCACCGGGACTAGGGCCAGATACGCAGTATTTT. Its translation is CASSPGLGPDTQYF.

The chain employs TRBV5-4 and TRBJ1-6; D is undetermined. Germline assignment: CDR1 SGHNT and CDR2 YYREEE (reference sequence). Trimming removed 1 base at V and 8 bases at J, with 10 bases between. The CDR3 contains 14 residues. DNA for the CDR3: TGTGCCAGCAGCTTGCTCGGTACGGATTCACCCCTCCACTTT. This codes for CASSLLGTDSPLHF. Using reference TRBV5-4 and TRBJ1-6 for the parts outside the CDR3, the full variable domain is ETGVTQSPTHLIKTRGQQVTLRCSSQSGHNTVSWYQQALGQGPQFIFQYYREEENGRGNFPPRFSGLQFPNYSSELNVNALELDDSALYLCASSLLGTDSPLHFGNGTRLTVT.

This chain links TRBV6-5 with TRBJ1-2; TRBD1 aligns across 7 bases. The CDR3 is 14 residues long. Germline values: CDR1 MNHEY, CDR2 SVGAGI. Trimming at V came to 4 bases and at J to 4 bases, leaving 6 bases not matched to a gene. CDR3 in amino acids: CASSSQGMGYGYTF. CDR3 sequence (DNA): TGTGCCAGCAGTTCACAGGGGATGGGCTATGGCTACACCTTC.

The V call is TRBV11-3, the J call TRBJ1-1; TRBD1 aligns across 7 bases. The V gene end was trimmed by 1 base and the J gene end by 6 bases; junction bases not matched to a gene: 8. The CDR3 covers 15 residues. Germline CDR1 SGHNT, CDR2 YENEEA. The CDR3 sequence is CASSLGRQGSSEAFF. CDR3 nucleotides: TGTGCCAGCAGCTTAGGCCGACAGGGAAGCTCTGAAGCTTTCTTT.

V and J are TRBV12-1 and TRBJ1-5. TRBV12-1 is a pseudogene segment. CDR3 length equals 13 residues. CDR3 region: CASSISGDQPQHF. In nucleotides, the CDR3 is TGTGCCAGCAGTATCTCGGGGGATCAGCCCCAGCATTTT.

The chain employs TRBV28 and TRBJ1-5; 9 bases match TRBD1. The length of the CDR3 is 15 residues. Trimming took 6 bases from V and 6 from J; bases not matched to a gene: 9. Germline assignment: CDR1 MDHEN and CDR2 SYDVKM. CDR3 in amino acids: CASSPGTGHGQPQHF. The DNA for the CDR3 is TGTGCCAGCAGCCCGGGGACAGGGCACGGTCAGCCCCAGCATTTT.

This clone was counted a single time. The V gene is TRBV7-3, the J gene TRBJ2-1, with 7 bases lining up with TRBD2. Trimming removed 8 bases from V and 8 bases from J; junction bases left unmatched: 9. Germline-derived CDR1 and CDR2 are SGHTA and FQGTGA. The CDR3 is 13 residues long. The CDR3 sequence is CASGTTKKDEQFF. Written as DNA, the CDR3 is TGTGCCAGCGGGACTACCAAAAAGGATGAGCAGTTCTTC.

The V call is TRBV7-9, the J call TRBJ2-7; D possibly corresponds to TRBD2 (6 bases). CDR1 SEHNR and CDR2 FQNEAQ come from the germline V gene (reference sequence). The CDR3 has 16 amino acids. V was cut by 5 bases and J by 6 bases, with 23 bases left in between. Here the CDR3 DNA reads TGTGCCAGCAGCCCCCCCGGAGGAGGGCGGGATTCCGAGCAGTACTTC. Amino acid sequence: CASSPPGGGRDSEQYF.

The rearrangement links TRBV14 to TRBJ2-1; no definite D call. This CDR3 is 13 amino acids long. Germline CDR1 SGHDN, CDR2 FVKESK. The V end was cut by 8 bases, the J end by 5 bases, with 13 bases between. CDR3 protein: CASCRSLNNEQFF. The CDR3 coding sequence is TGTGCCAGCTGTCGCAGTCTCAACAATGAGCAGTTCTTC.

V is TRBV7-3 and J is TRBJ2-5; 13 nucleotides match TRBD2. Trimming took 5 bases from V and 3 from J; bases not matched to a gene: 3. From germline, CDR1 is SGHTA and CDR2 FQGTGA. This CDR3 is 15 amino acids long. The CDR3 region is CASSTGLAGEETQYF. In DNA, the CDR3 is TGTGCCAGCAGCACCGGACTAGCGGGAGAAGAGACCCAGTACTTC.

This chain joins TRBV4-1 and TRBJ1-1, with D tentatively TRBD1 (6 bases). CDR1 and CDR2 (germline): MGHRA, YSYEKL. The CDR3 loop spans 17 amino acids. V was cut by 2 bases and J by 1 base, with 17 bases left in between. CDR3: CASSQPGTSVSNTEAFF. CDR3 DNA sequence: TGCGCCAGCAGCCAACCCGGGACATCGGTATCGAACACTGAAGCTTTCTTT.

J is TRBJ2-1 and V is TRBV3-1 (or the pseudogene TRBV3-2); TRBD2 matches 12 bases. V lost 6 bases to trimming and J lost 9 bases; unmatched junction nucleotides: 9. Germline V gene lookup returns CDR1 LGHDT and CDR2 YNNKEL (reference sequence). The CDR3 has 15 residues. DNA of the CDR3: TGTGCCAGCAGAAGGACTAGCGGGACCTATTTTGAGCAGTTCTTC. This translates into CASRRTSGTYFEQFF.

The chain carries TRBV7-9 and TRBJ1-2; 9 bases fit TRBD1. Trimming removed 5 bases from V and 0 bases from J; junction bases left unmatched: 7. The CDR3 spans 16 residues. Looked up from germline, CDR1 is SEHNR and CDR2 is FQNEAQ (reference sequence). CDR3 loop: CASSPGTGPSNYGYTF. In DNA, the CDR3 is TGTGCCAGCAGCCCCGGGACAGGGCCGTCTAACTATGGCTACACCTTC.

The V and J genes are TRBV5-1 and TRBJ2-3, with TRBD2 identical over 8 bases. The germline V gene has CDR1 SGHRS and CDR2 YFSETQ. The V and J ends lost 0 bases and 4 bases, in that order; junction bases with no gene match: 7. The CDR3 length is 16 residues. The CDR3 DNA follows: TGCGCCAGCAGCTTGGACCAGCGGGAGTCCCCAGATACGCAGTATTTT. It specifies CASSLDQRESPDTQYF.

The rearrangement links TRBV6-5 to TRBJ2-3; 14 nucleotides agree with TRBD2. V shed 6 bases and J 5 bases; nucleotides not matched to a gene: 4. The CDR3 is made up of 15 amino acids. The germline CDR1 and CDR2 sequences are MNHEY and SVGAGI. The CDR3 spells CASRRLAGGKDTQYF. CDR3 bases: TGTGCCAGCAGAAGACTAGCGGGAGGGAAAGATACGCAGTATTTT.

The V call is TRBV28, the J call TRBJ1-2; 10 nucleotides match TRBD1. The CDR3 totals 15 residues. In germline, CDR1 is MDHEN, CDR2 SYDVKM. The V segment lost 5 bases and the J segment 4 bases; nucleotides outside the gene matches: 7. This CDR3 is CASSTRTGGSYGYTF. As DNA, the CDR3 is TGTGCCAGCAGTACCCGGACAGGGGGAAGCTATGGCTACACCTTC.